Below are 21 T cell receptor beta chains sequenced from a single sample in a study of identical twins. TCRdb independently ran MiXCR on the 5' RACE reads; one entry per CDR3 protein. The sample lists about 730,000 distinct CDR3 sequences, roughly 20% occurring once. Another study also made use of these data, one on T cells expressing NK-cell markers.

The sequencing sample was made of PBMCs. The receptors originated from a woman between 18 and 29 years old in good health.

This clonotype occurred many times. V usage is TRBV10-3 and J usage is TRBJ2-7; 9 bases line up with TRBD2. The length of the CDR3 is 16 residues. Germline CDR1 ENHRY, CDR2 SYGVKD. The J segment lost 3 bases and the V segment lost 0 bases, leaving 6 bases of the junction unmatched. As DNA, the CDR3 is TGTGCCATCAGTGAGTCCCCTAGCGGGACCTACTACGAGCAGTACTTC. This encodes CAISESPSGTYYEQYF.

This clonotype was counted ten times or more. The chain is built from TRBV27 and TRBJ2-7, with TRBD1 matching 12 bases. This CDR3 has 15 residues. Trimming removed 5 bases from V and 7 bases from J; junction bases left unmatched: 9. The germline V gene has CDR1 MNHEY and CDR2 SMNVEV (reference sequence). The CDR3 here is CASSAWDRGQGEQYF. The CDR3, as DNA: TGTGCCAGCAGTGCGTGGGACAGGGGGCAGGGTGAGCAGTACTTC.

To note about this clonotype: The CDR3 does not close with the conserved phenylalanine or tryptophan, likely indicating a read error. The DNA is left out, because the CDR3 cannot be placed on it with certainty; the CDR3 is given as TCRdb lists it. V gene TRBV27 combines with J gene TRBJ1-2. Ends included, the CDR3 has 9 residues. In germline, CDR1 is MNHEY, CDR2 SMNVEV (reference sequence). CDR3: CASSSRGLL.

This clonotype was seen repeatedly, ten times or more. The chain uses TRBV6-1 and TRBJ2-7, with D hard to call. V was trimmed by 7 bases and J by 8 bases, leaving 15 bases between them. The CDR3 is 12 amino acids. Germline assignment: CDR1 MNHNS and CDR2 SASEGT. DNA of the CDR3: TGTGCCAGCACTGCTTCGTACGACAAGCAGTACTTC. Its translation: CASTASYDKQYF.

This clonotype occurred a few times. The rearrangement links TRBV9 to TRBJ2-7; D gene ambiguous. Trimming took off 4 bases at V and 0 bases at J, with 17 bases between the two ends. Germline values: CDR1 SGDLS, CDR2 YYNGEE. The CDR3 consists of 16 residues. The CDR3 region has the DNA TGTGCCAGCAGCTCCTCTCCCCGGAAGCCCTCCTACGAGCAGTACTTC. Its translation: CASSSSPRKPSYEQYF.

This clonotype was detected many times. V usage is TRBV29-1 and J usage is TRBJ2-5; a possible D gene is TRBD1 (6 bases). This CDR3 has 12 amino acids. In germline, CDR1 is SQVTM, CDR2 ANQGSEA. V gave up 7 bases and J gave up 2 bases, with 11 bases separating them. CDR3 sequence (DNA): TGCAGCGCAAAGGACAGACAAGAGACCCAGTACTTC. This encodes CSAKDRQETQYF.

This clonotype was detected a few times. This chain connects TRBV5-1 to TRBJ2-5; TRBD2 matches 13 bases. V was clipped by 5 bases and J by 7 bases; unmatched bases: 14. CDR1 is SGHRS, CDR2 YFSETQ, per germline. This CDR3 has 17 residues. The CDR3 DNA reads TGCGCCAGCAGACGACTAGCGGGGGGCTCCGGATCCGTGACCCAGTACTTC. Translation: CASRRLAGGSGSVTQYF.

This clonotype was found a few times. The rearrangement links TRBV7-9 to TRBJ1-2, with D unclear. The CDR3 is 14 amino acids. Looked up from germline, CDR1 is SEHNR and CDR2 is FQNEAQ (reference sequence). V shed 1 base and J shed 4 bases, with 10 bases lying between them. The CDR3 coding sequence is TGTGCCAGCAGCTTAGTACCGGCGACCTATGGCTACACCTTC. Translating it yields CASSLVPATYGYTF.

In this sample, this clonotype turned up once. The V call is TRBV10-3, the J call TRBJ1-3; TRBD1 matches 8 bases. The germline V gene encodes CDR1 ENHRY and CDR2 SYGVKD. Trimming at V came to 4 bases and at J to 14 bases, leaving 7 bases not matched to a gene. The CDR3 is 12 residues long. The DNA for the CDR3 is TGTGCCATCAGTGGCACCGGGACAGGTGTATATTTT. Translated, it gives CAISGTGTGVYF.

This clonotype was recorded a few times. One end of the junction is discordant with germline, which a read error may explain. This chain joins TRBV20-1 and TRBJ1-2; 7 bases line up with TRBD1. Per the germline V gene, CDR1 is DFQATT and CDR2 is SNEGSKA (reference sequence). The CDR3 totals 12 residues. The CDR3 protein is CSGGDRNYGYTF. In nucleotides, the CDR3 is TGCAGTGGTGGGGACAGAAACTATGGCTACACTTTC.

About this clonotype itself: The junction departs from the called germline gene at one end, perhaps through a read error. This rearrangement joins TRBV20-1 to TRBJ2-3, with 10 bases aligning to TRBD2. From germline, CDR1 is DFQATT and CDR2 SNEGSKA (reference sequence). This CDR3 region has 17 residues. The CDR3 DNA follows: TGCTGTGCTAGTGTTCAGCGGGGGGGCCGGGGCACAGATACGCAGTATTTT. Translating it yields CCASVQRGGRGTDTQYF.

At least ten counts were recorded for this clonotype. The chain recombines TRBV14 with TRBJ1-1, with 9 bases that match TRBD1. The CDR3 totals 18 residues. Germline CDR1 and CDR2: SGHDN and FVKESK. V shed 0 bases and J 5 bases; nucleotides not matched to a gene: 13. CDR3 region: CASSQDRRTGGWGTEAFF. The CDR3 coding sequence is TGTGCCAGCAGCCAAGATCGTAGAACAGGGGGCTGGGGGACTGAAGCTTTCTTT.

This clonotype was detected only a few times. V gene TRBV10-3 combines with J gene TRBJ1-6; perhaps TRBD1 as D (5 bases). Trimming removed 3 bases at V and 7 bases at J, with 7 bases between. This CDR3 is built from 13 residues. CDR1 ENHRY and CDR2 SYGVKD come from the germline V gene. The CDR3 loop is CAISDGGNSPLHF. CDR3 in DNA: TGTGCCATCAGTGATGGGGGGAATTCACCCCTCCACTTT.

V is TRBV20-1 and J is TRBJ2-3; D gene uncertain. V lost 5 bases and J 6 bases, leaving 12 bases between the germline ends. The CDR3 length is 12 residues. CDR1 is DFQATT and CDR2 is SNEGSKA in the germline V gene (reference sequence). CDR3 residues: CSAYLGSDTQYF. Written as DNA, the CDR3 is TGCAGTGCTTACCTAGGTTCCGATACGCAGTATTTT.

The CDR3 sequence is CASTPGLAENNEQFF. In DNA, the CDR3 is TGTGCCAGCACCCCGGGACTAGCGGAAAACAATGAGCAGTTCTTC. The genes are TRBV12-3 or TRBV12-4 and TRBJ2-1; the match to TRBD2 covers 11 bases. The CDR3 sequence is 15 residues long. The junction had 7 bases not matched to a gene; V was cut back by 7 bases and J by 5 bases.

The gene calls are TRBV11-2 and TRBJ2-1; TRBD1 aligns across 9 bases. CDR1 SGHAT and CDR2 FQNNGV come from the germline V gene. This CDR3 comprises 15 residues. J lost 4 bases, V lost 5 bases, and 6 bases had no gene match. DNA for the CDR3: TGTGCCAGCAGCATGGGGACAGGGATGTACAATGAGCAGTTCTTC. The encoded protein is CASSMGTGMYNEQFF.

CDR3 DNA sequence: TGTGCCAGCAGCTTAGCCCCTCAGACCAGCTCCTACAATGAGCAGTTCTTC. It yields the protein CASSLAPQTSSYNEQFF. The rearrangement links TRBV11-1 to TRBJ2-1; no clear D. The CDR3 runs to 17 residues. The V end lost 0 bases, the J end lost 0 bases, and 12 bases lay between the germline ends. The germline CDR1 and CDR2 sequences are SGHAT and FQDESV (reference sequence).

The V and J genes are TRBV10-3 and TRBJ2-3; 9 nucleotides match TRBD2. V dropped 8 bases and J dropped 0; count of bases not matched to a gene: 9. Germline CDR1 ENHRY, CDR2 SYGVKD. The CDR3 is 16 residues long. In nucleotides, the CDR3 is TGTGCCATCGGAGCGGTGGCGGGAGGGAGCACAGATACGCAGTATTTT. Protein: CAIGAVAGGSTDTQYF.

The rearrangement joins TRBV24-1 to TRBJ2-1, with D perhaps matching TRBD1 or TRBD2 (5 bases each). Germline CDR1 and CDR2: KGHDR and SFDVKD. Trimming took 3 bases from V and 11 from J, leaving 13 bases between them. This CDR3 is built from 13 residues. CDR3 residues: CATSDPLRGQQFF. The DNA of the CDR3 is TGTGCCACCAGTGATCCCCTCCGGGGCCAGCAGTTCTTC.

The genes are TRBV9 and TRBJ2-7, with D maybe TRBD2 (5 bases). Trimming shortened V by 1 base and J by 8 bases, and 16 bases separated the two germline ends. Per the germline V gene, CDR1 is SGDLS and CDR2 is YYNGEE. The CDR3 spans 14 residues. Written as DNA, the CDR3 is TGTGCCAGCAGCGTAACCGAGCTAGCTTATAAGCAGTACTTC. Its translation: CASSVTELAYKQYF. Drawing the rest from reference TRBV9 and TRBJ2-7, the complete variable domain is DSGVTQTPKHLITATGQRVTLRCSPRSGDLSVYWYQQSLDQGLQFLIQYYNGEERAKGNILERFSAQQFPDLHSELNLSSLELGDSALYFCASSVTELAYKQYFGPGTRLTVT.

This chain joins TRBV7-9 and TRBJ1-1, with TRBD1 matching 10 bases. The CDR3 consists of 16 residues. The V gene's germline CDR1 is SEHNR and CDR2 FQNEAQ (reference sequence). With V trimmed by 5 bases and J by 0 bases, 6 bases remained unmatched. The CDR3 DNA is TGTGCCAGCAGCCCTCGACAGGGGGCTCTGAACACTGAAGCTTTCTTT. Translation: CASSPRQGALNTEAFF.